One sample yielded the 27 T cell receptor beta chains listed below, sequenced in a study of blood T cell repertoires in COVID-19. Produced via immunoSEQ multiplex PCR; TCRdb's table is partial and in-frame only. Counted here are around 35,000 clones, approximately 90% occurring once; the ten biggest clones make up approximately 10%. Source material: peripheral blood. The receptors come from a man aged 55 to 70 with active COVID-19.

This chain joins TRBV10-3 and TRBJ1-2; tentatively, D is TRBD1 (6 bases). This CDR3 is built from 12 residues. V shed 5 bases and J shed 8 bases, with 12 bases lying between them. Looked up from germline, CDR1 is ENHRY and CDR2 is SYGVKD. This CDR3 is CAISRTVGGYTF. CDR3 in DNA: TGTGCCATCAGTCGGACAGTTGGGGGCTACACCTTC.

The rearrangement uses TRBV7-2 and TRBJ2-1, with 9 bases fitting TRBD2. The CDR3 length is 18 residues. Germline-derived CDR1 and CDR2 are SGHTA and FQGNSA. Trimming at V came to 0 bases and at J to 4 bases, leaving 10 bases not matched to a gene. The CDR3 reads CASSLALSGTSRYNEQFF. The CDR3 bases are TGTGCCAGCAGCTTAGCGCTATCTGGGACTAGCAGGTACAATGAGCAGTTCTTC.

The chain is built from TRBV12-5 and TRBJ1-1; a possible D gene is TRBD1 (5 bases). The V gene's germline CDR1 is LGHNT and CDR2 FRNRAP. The CDR3 runs 16 residues. Trimming removed 5 bases at V and 5 bases at J, with 21 bases between. CDR3: CASGLQTFPGGTEAFF. As DNA, the CDR3 is TGTGCTAGTGGTCTCCAGACATTCCCGGGGGGTACTGAAGCTTTCTTT.

The chain uses TRBV6-5 and TRBJ2-7; 8 nucleotides line up with TRBD1. The length of the CDR3 is 16 residues. From germline, CDR1 is MNHEY and CDR2 SVGAGI. Losses at the gene ends were 2 bases for V and 1 base for J; bases not matched to a gene: 7. This CDR3 reads CASSYGVTGASYEQYF. The CDR3 coding sequence is TGTGCCAGCAGTTACGGTGTGACAGGGGCGTCCTACGAGCAGTACTTC.

The chain carries TRBV19 and TRBJ2-7; 8 nucleotides agree with TRBD1. The germline V gene has CDR1 LNHDA and CDR2 SQIVND (reference sequence). The CDR3 sequence is 16 residues long. V trimming: 1 base; J trimming: 2 bases; junction bases outside the gene matches: 7. CDR3 in amino acids: CASSIGLQGATYEQYF. The CDR3 nucleotides are TGTGCCAGTAGTATAGGTCTCCAGGGGGCCACCTACGAGCAGTACTTC. The whole variable domain, remainder taken from reference TRBV19 and TRBJ2-7, is DGGITQSPKYLFRKEGQNVTLSCEQNLNHDAMYWYRQDPGQGLRLIYYSQIVNDFQKGDIAEGYSVSREKKESFPLTVTSAQKNPTAFYLCASSIGLQGATYEQYFGPGTRLTVT.

The chain uses TRBV9 and TRBJ2-1, with 10 bases aligning to TRBD2. The trim removed 3 bases at V and 2 bases at J, leaving 5 bases unmatched. The CDR3 covers 16 residues. CDR1 is SGDLS and CDR2 is YYNGEE in the germline V gene. The CDR3 DNA sequence: TGTGCCAGCAGCGCCGGACTAGCGGAACCCTACAATGAGCAGTTCTTC. The encoded protein is CASSAGLAEPYNEQFF. Complete variable domain (other parts from reference TRBV9 and TRBJ2-1): DSGVTQTPKHLITATGQRVTLRCSPRSGDLSVYWYQQSLDQGLQFLIQYYNGEERAKGNILERFSAQQFPDLHSELNLSSLELGDSALYFCASSAGLAEPYNEQFFGPGTRLTVL.

The V and J genes are TRBV7-3 and TRBJ2-1; 8 nucleotides line up with TRBD1. CDR3 length equals 16 residues. CDR1 is SGHTA and CDR2 is FQGTGA in the germline V gene. Losses at the gene ends were 1 base for V and 4 bases for J; bases not matched to a gene: 6. CDR3 sequence (DNA): TGTGCCAGCAGCTTAATAGGCGGGACAGGTTACAATGAGCAGTTCTTC. Protein: CASSLIGGTGYNEQFF.

The chain combines TRBV12-3 or TRBV12-4 with TRBJ1-2; TRBD1 is a possible D gene (6 bases). Trimming took 7 bases from V and 8 from J, leaving 17 bases between them. The length of the CDR3 is 13 residues. CDR3 DNA sequence: TGTGCCAGCACTCCAGACAGGCTACACGGCTACACCTTC. This gives the protein CASTPDRLHGYTF.

The chain links TRBV6-2 or TRBV6-3 to TRBJ2-1; 8 bases match TRBD2. Germline loops: CDR1 MNHEY, CDR2 SVGEGT. CDR3 size: 17 residues. Losses at the gene ends were 4 bases for V and 0 bases for J; bases not matched to a gene: 8. CDR3 residues: CASSFSLSGGSYNEQFF. In DNA form, the CDR3 reads TGTGCCAGCAGTTTTTCCTTGAGCGGGGGCTCCTACAATGAGCAGTTCTTC.

The chain is built from TRBV3-1 (or the pseudogene TRBV3-2) and TRBJ2-7; 7 nucleotides line up with TRBD1. V was clipped by 3 bases and J by 5 bases; unmatched bases: 7. Germline CDR1 LGHDT, CDR2 YNNKEL (reference sequence). The CDR3 contains 14 residues. The CDR3 DNA is TGTGCCAGCAGCCAGGGACAGTCTTCCCACGAGCAGTACTTC. It translates to CASSQGQSSHEQYF.

The V call is TRBV19, the J call TRBJ2-7; 10 positions match TRBD2. CDR1 is LNHDA and CDR2 is SQIVND in the germline V gene (reference sequence). V lost 2 bases, J lost 3 bases, and 4 bases stayed unmatched. The CDR3 is 15 residues long. The CDR3 bases are TGTGCCAGTAGTATACTTAGCGGGGGGCGCTACGAGCAGTACTTC. It encodes CASSILSGGRYEQYF.

This rearrangement joins TRBV6-1 to TRBJ2-5; 9 bases map to TRBD2. Germline-derived CDR1 and CDR2 are MNHNS and SASEGT. This CDR3 region has 15 residues. Trimming cost V 3 bases and J 5 bases; bases outside gene matches: 7. The CDR3 is CASSDAGGGGETQYF. The CDR3 coding sequence is TGTGCCAGCAGTGATGCGGGAGGGGGAGGGGAGACCCAGTACTTC.

V and J are TRBV4-1 and TRBJ2-3; 9 nucleotides match TRBD1. Germline V gives CDR1 MGHRA, CDR2 YSYEKL. This CDR3 has 16 amino acids. J lost 4 bases, V lost 0 bases, and 5 bases had no gene match. CDR3 bases: TGCGCCAGCAGCCAAGAAGGGACAGGGAAGGCAGATACGCAGTATTTT. Amino acids: CASSQEGTGKADTQYF.

The chain joins TRBV6-6 to TRBJ1-1, with D unresolved. Trimming took 0 bases from V and 0 from J, leaving 5 bases between them. The CDR3 is 14 amino acids. Germline V gene sequence: CDR1 MNHNY, CDR2 SVGAGI (reference sequence). Here the CDR3 reads CASSYSEMNTEAFF. The CDR3, as DNA: TGTGCCAGCAGTTACTCCGAGATGAACACTGAAGCTTTCTTT.

The chain couples TRBV29-1 to TRBJ2-1; 8 bases match TRBD1. The CDR3 is 11 amino acids. With V trimmed by 3 bases and J by 13 bases, 5 bases remained unmatched. CDR1 is SQVTM and CDR2 is ANQGSEA in the germline V gene. The CDR3 DNA sequence: TGCAGCGTTGAGGTCAGGGGGCCCCAGTTCTTC. Protein: CSVEVRGPQFF.

J is TRBJ2-7 and V is TRBV24-1; D gene uncertain. Germline V gene data show CDR1 as KGHDR and CDR2 as SFDVKD. Trimming left V 4 bases short and J 1 base short, with 10 bases between. This CDR3 has 14 residues. The CDR3 nucleotides read TGTGCCACCAGTGACTCTGACACTTCCTACGAGCAGTACTTC. Amino acids: CATSDSDTSYEQYF.

This chain joins TRBV6-5 and TRBJ1-1; TRBD1 agrees at 10 bases. The CDR3 contains 15 residues. Germline CDR1 MNHEY, CDR2 SVGAGI. Losses at the gene ends were 7 bases for V and 4 bases for J; bases not matched to a gene: 9. DNA of the CDR3: TGTGCCAGCACCGCTGACAGGGGGCATGGCACTGAAGCTTTCTTT. This translates into CASTADRGHGTEAFF.

V is TRBV21-1 and J is TRBJ2-1; no check of the table's D call, TRBD2, against the DNA was made. TRBV21-1 is listed as a pseudogene. This CDR3 is 15 amino acids long. In DNA, the CDR3 is TGTGCCAGCAGCAAAGGTAGCGGGAGGGGCAATGAGCAGTTCTTC. Translation: CASSKGSGRGNEQFF.

The chain employs TRBV2 and TRBJ2-3; 14 bases map to TRBD2. Germline CDR1 reads SNHLY; CDR2 reads FYNNEI. This CDR3 has 15 residues. With 8 bases clipped from V and 4 bases from J, the junction kept 5 bases outside the gene matches. The CDR3 is CASGGLAGVADTQYF. DNA of the CDR3: TGTGCCAGCGGGGGACTAGCGGGAGTCGCAGATACGCAGTATTTT.

The V gene is TRBV27, the J gene TRBJ1-5; 7 bases are shared with TRBD1. The V segment lost 6 bases and the J segment 1 base; nucleotides outside the gene matches: 6. Looked up from germline, CDR1 is MNHEY and CDR2 is SMNVEV (reference sequence). The CDR3 is 15 amino acids. For the CDR3, the DNA is TGTGCCAGCAGCCTCGACAGGGACAGCAATCAGCCCCAGCATTTT. It specifies CASSLDRDSNQPQHF.

This clone was detected only once. This chain connects TRBV10-3 to TRBJ2-7, with 13 positions matching TRBD2. Germline loops: CDR1 ENHRY, CDR2 SYGVKD. V trimming: 4 bases; J trimming: 1 base; junction bases outside the gene matches: 16. The CDR3 totals 20 residues. The CDR3 sequence: CAISGADSGTSGTSSYEQYF. The CDR3 DNA follows: TGTGCCATCAGTGGAGCCGACTCGGGGACTAGCGGGACCTCATCCTACGAGCAGTACTTC.

The chain recombines TRBV27 with TRBJ2-7, with a tentative D call TRBD2 (6 bases). The ends were cut back, 0 bases at V and 4 bases at J, with 13 bases in the middle. There are 15 residues in the CDR3. Germline V gene data show CDR1 as MNHEY and CDR2 as SMNVEV (reference sequence). The chain's CDR3 is CASSLSGLAPYEQYF. The CDR3 DNA is TGTGCCAGCAGTTTATCGGGTCTAGCGCCGTACGAGCAGTACTTC.

The chain uses TRBV10-3 and TRBJ2-1, with 10 nucleotides matching TRBD2. The CDR3 is 14 amino acids. J gave up 7 bases and V 6 bases, and 6 bases lay outside the gene matches. Germline CDR1 reads ENHRY; CDR2 reads SYGVKD. The CDR3 is CAISPGLAPNEQFF. DNA for the CDR3: TGTGCCATCAGCCCGGGACTAGCGCCAAATGAGCAGTTCTTC.

CDR3 loop: CSVSQWLTEAFF. CDR3 coding DNA: TGCAGCGTTAGTCAGTGGCTCACTGAAGCTTTCTTT. The rearrangement joins TRBV29-1 to TRBJ1-1; no reliable D call. Germline V gene lookup returns CDR1 SQVTM and CDR2 ANQGSEA. The CDR3 has 12 amino acids. Trimming stripped 5 bases from V and 4 bases from J, with 11 bases between.

This chain connects TRBV2 to TRBJ1-2; D possibly corresponds to TRBD1 (5 bases). Germline V gene data show CDR1 as SNHLY and CDR2 as FYNNEI. The CDR3 spans 13 residues. V was pared by 4 bases and J by 3 bases, with 9 bases between. CDR3 DNA sequence: TGTGCCAGCAGTGTTGCCAGGGACTATGGCTACACCTTC. Protein: CASSVARDYGYTF.

The chain uses TRBV6-4 and TRBJ1-1; D unresolved. Germline V lookup: CDR1 MRHNA, CDR2 SNTAGT. With 3 bases removed from V and 1 base from J, the gap between germline ends came to 6 bases. The CDR3 loop spans 13 amino acids. The CDR3, as DNA: TGTGCCAGCAGTGAAGGGAGGAACACTGAAGCTTTCTTT. It is translated as CASSEGRNTEAFF.

The rearrangement links TRBV5-1 to TRBJ2-5; 9 positions match TRBD1. Germline lookup yields CDR1 SGHRS and CDR2 YFSETQ. The CDR3 runs to 17 residues. With 4 bases clipped from V and 3 bases from J, the junction kept 13 bases outside the gene matches. The chain's CDR3 is CASSEPLQGAGKETQYF. The CDR3 DNA follows: TGCGCCAGCAGCGAGCCATTACAGGGGGCGGGTAAAGAGACCCAGTACTTC.